This TCR beta chain emerged from a study of T cell repertoires in cytomegalovirus infection. In the study overall: CMV infection plus the matching HLA type was flagged by public TCR beta signatures. Findings and caveats of the study: The ex vivo response was dominated by HLA-C-restricted CMV-specific TCR beta clonotypes.

This clonotype was detected many times. What it binds is not known. TCRdb re-called the reads with MiXCR, one entry per CDR3 protein. There are about 400,000 distinct CDR3 sequences in the sample; 15% to 20% occur only once, and 7.5% to 9.5% lies in the top ten. The V gene end was trimmed by 5 bases and the J gene end by 3 bases; junction bases not matched to a gene: 2. The length of the CDR3 is 15 residues. Germline V CDR1 and CDR2: SGHVS, FNYEAQ. This chain links TRBV7-6 with TRBJ2-1, with 12 positions matching TRBD2. The sequenced sample was PBMCs. This receptor was taken from a human donor in good health (CMV status not recorded). Some clones in this sample may be carry-over from other donors' samples. The DNA of the CDR3 is TGTGCCAGCAGCGAGGGACTAGCGGGCTACAATGAGCAGTTCTTC. Protein: CASSEGLAGYNEQFF.